This T cell receptor (beta chain) emerged from a study of cytotoxic CD8 clonotypes in ibrutinib-treated CLL. Study information: When averaged across all of the samples, the counts came to approximately 250,000 productive templates and 90,000 to 95,000 productive rearrangements. General observations from the study: Clonality (at baseline) was higher than in age-matched healthy donors and tracked circulating CD8+ T-cell counts. Samples from sustained-remission and progressing patients were taken at different times.

In regard to this clone: Its antigen is still unknown.

Assay used: immunoSEQ multiplex PCR; TCRdb lists only in-frame clones, some missing. Of 150,000 to 250,000 clones in the sample, over 60% were seen once. The CDR3 covers 14 residues. CDR1 SGDLS and CDR2 YYNGEE come from the germline V gene. Trimming took 7 bases from V and 5 from J; bases not matched to a gene: 10. Genomic DNA (roughly 2 micrograms) was obtained from cryopreserved PBMCs for construction of TCR beta libraries. The sample here was PBMCs, taken after 24 months of ibrutinib treatment. The chain has TRBV9 and TRBJ2-7; 9 positions agree with TRBD1. The origin of this receptor is a human donor with chronic lymphocytic leukemia. The CDR3 protein is CASSKTGGVNEQYF. The CDR3 DNA follows: TGTGCCAGCTCTAAAACAGGGGGCGTGAACGAGCAGTACTTC.